The 14 T cell receptor beta chains below come from one sample, sequenced in a study of T cell repertoires in cytomegalovirus infection. These receptors' antigens are unknown. TCRdb recomputed calls from the reads with MiXCR, one row per CDR3 protein. This table has 250,000 to 300,000 distinct CDR3 sequences, 20% to 25% appearing once. This specimen was cultured PBMCs, taken from culture after CMV antigen stimulation. These receptors all stem from a human donor in good health (CMV status not recorded). Some clones in this sample may be carry-over from other donors' samples.

The gene calls are TRBV7-4 and TRBJ2-7; 8 positions agree with TRBD2. The V segment lost 4 bases and the J segment 4 bases; nucleotides outside the gene matches: 12. The CDR3 contains 16 residues. The germline V gene encodes CDR1 SGHVT and CDR2 SQSDAQ. As DNA, the CDR3 is TGTGCCAGCAGCTCTAATACTAGCGGCGCCCCTTACGAGCAGTACGTC. This encodes CASSSNTSGAPYEQYV.

CDR3 protein: CASSPGDTSNQPQHF. CDR3 nucleotide sequence: TGTGCCAGCAGCCCCGGGGACACAAGCAATCAGCCCCAGCATTTT. The V gene is TRBV7-2, the J gene TRBJ1-5, with D tentatively TRBD1 (6 bases). The CDR3 has 15 residues. Germline V CDR1 and CDR2: SGHTA, FQGNSA. V lost 5 bases, J lost 1 base, and 12 bases lay in between. Full variable domain (outside the CDR3, taken from reference TRBV7-2 and TRBJ1-5): GAGVSQSPSNKVTEKGKDVELRCDPISGHTALYWYRQSLGQGLEFLIYFQGNSAPDKSGLPSDRFSAERTGGSVSTLTIQRTQQEDSAVYLCASSPGDTSNQPQHFGDGTRLSIL.

The gene calls are TRBV4-1 and TRBJ2-6; D uncertain. CDR3 length: 17 residues. The V and J ends lost 2 bases and 0 bases respectively, with 11 bases between them. CDR1 and CDR2 (germline): MGHRA, YSYEKL. The CDR3 here is CASSQHTLSSGANVLTF. CDR3 coding DNA: TGCGCCAGCAGCCAACATACCTTGAGCTCTGGGGCCAACGTCCTGACTTTC.

This clonotype was counted a few times. DNA of the CDR3: TGTGCCAGCAGCTTAGTGACTAGGAGGTACTCTGGGGCCAACGTCCTGACTTTC. It is translated as CASSLVTRRYSGANVLTF. The J gene is TRBJ2-6, the V gene TRBV7-2; D perhaps matches TRBD2 (6 bases). Trimming took 1 base from V and 0 from J, leaving 13 bases between them. The CDR3 loop spans 18 amino acids. From germline, CDR1 is SGHTA and CDR2 FQGNSA.

This chain uses TRBV7-2 with TRBJ2-7; TRBD1 agrees at 8 bases. The length of the CDR3 is 14 residues. Trimming at V came to 1 base and at J to 5 bases, leaving 4 bases not matched to a gene. Germline V gene sequence: CDR1 SGHTA, CDR2 FQGNSA. The CDR3 sequence: CASSLETGGHEQYF. DNA for the CDR3: TGTGCCAGCAGCTTAGAAACAGGGGGGCACGAGCAGTACTTC.

The table lists this clonotype with many counts. The J gene is TRBJ2-1, the V gene TRBV7-2; 7 nucleotides align to TRBD2. The CDR3 loop spans 14 amino acids. CDR1 is SGHTA, CDR2 FQGNSA, per germline. The ends lost 0 bases at V and 4 bases at J; junction bases unmatched: 0. The CDR3 bases are TGTGCCAGCAGCTTAGCACTAGCGTACAATGAGCAGTTCTTC. Residues: CASSLALAYNEQFF.

This chain links TRBV4-3 with TRBJ2-2; D is unclear. The CDR3 consists of 13 residues. Between the trimmed V and J ends, which lost 4 bases and 6 bases, there was a span of 9 bases. The germline V gene has CDR1 LGHNA and CDR2 YSLEER. CDR3 residues: CASSPNLPGELFF. The CDR3 nucleotides are TGCGCCAGCAGCCCGAACCTGCCCGGGGAGCTGTTTTTT.

This clonotype has just one count. The rearrangement joins TRBV20-1 to TRBJ2-1; TRBD2 aligns across 10 bases. Trimming cost V 3 bases and J 7 bases; bases outside gene matches: 9. This CDR3 is 15 amino acids long. Germline CDR1 reads DFQATT; CDR2 reads SNEGSKA (reference sequence). The CDR3 sequence is CSARVPGLAVNEQFF. The CDR3 DNA reads as TGCAGTGCTAGGGTCCCCGGACTAGCGGTGAATGAGCAGTTCTTC.

The chain links TRBV12-3 or TRBV12-4 to TRBJ1-5; D gene ambiguous. This CDR3 has 15 amino acids. With 7 bases removed from V and 0 bases from J, the gap between germline ends came to 13 bases. In nucleotides, the CDR3 is TGTGCCAGCAACGAGGACGCTGATAGCAATCAGCCCCAGCATTTT. As protein: CASNEDADSNQPQHF.

The V call is TRBV28, the J call TRBJ2-7; no clear D gene. CDR1 MDHEN and CDR2 SYDVKM come from the germline V gene. V lost 2 bases and J 3 bases, leaving 20 bases between the germline ends. The CDR3 consists of 17 residues. CDR3 residues: CASSLGPDGRRDYEQYF. CDR3 in DNA: TGTGCCAGCAGTTTAGGCCCCGACGGACGAAGGGACTACGAGCAGTACTTC.

This clonotype was counted at least ten times. The chain carries TRBV11-3 and TRBJ2-2, with D possibly being TRBD1 (6 bases). Germline CDR1 and CDR2: SGHNT and YENEEA. The V end was cut by 7 bases, the J end by 6 bases, with 18 bases between. There are 15 residues in the CDR3. CDR3 sequence reads: CASIADSRGAGELFF. The CDR3 DNA sequence: TGTGCCAGCATCGCGGACAGTAGAGGTGCCGGGGAGCTGTTTTTT.

The sample holds many counts of this clonotype. V is TRBV7-8 and J is TRBJ2-1; TRBD1 or TRBD2 may be the D gene (6 bases each). CDR1 is SGHVS and CDR2 is FQNEAQ in the germline V gene. The CDR3 runs to 14 residues. Trimming shortened V by 7 bases and J by 8 bases, and 18 bases separated the two germline ends. The CDR3 loop is CASTPGATLHEQFF. DNA for the CDR3: TGTGCCAGCACCCCGGGGGCTACCCTCCATGAGCAGTTCTTC.

The DNA for the CDR3 is TGTGCCTCCCAAGTGGGACTAGCCTACGAGCAGTACGTC. Its protein product is CASQVGLAYEQYV. The chain employs TRBV6-2 or TRBV6-3 and TRBJ2-7; 8 bases line up with TRBD2. CDR3 size: 13 residues. Trimming at V came to 11 bases and at J to 2 bases, leaving 8 bases not matched to a gene. The germline V gene has CDR1 MNHEY and CDR2 SVGEGT.

This clonotype appeared a few times. V usage is TRBV5-6 and J usage is TRBJ2-7, with D possibly being TRBD1 (5 bases). Germline-derived CDR1 and CDR2 are SGHDT and YYEEEE. Deletions cut 7 bases from V and 3 bases from J, with 17 bases between. The CDR3 length is 14 residues. The CDR3 region is CASATGTYGYEQYV. The CDR3 DNA reads TGTGCCAGCGCAACAGGCACCTACGGCTACGAGCAGTACGTC.